A selection of T cell receptor beta chains follows, all from one sample in a study of T-cell memory formation after mild COVID-19. From the 5' RACE reads, TCRdb called clonotypes with MiXCR, one entry per CDR3 protein. The sample has 350,000 to 450,000 distinct CDR3 sequences; 15% to 25% are singletons. Source material: PBMCs or a T cell subset sorted from them (not recorded which). These receptors were taken from an adult woman who had mild COVID-19 (a few samples of this study predate the infection). Cell type and time point are not known. Each CDR3 is given with its conserved first and last residue.

CDR3,V,length,J
CASSIDGTGVYEQYF,TRBV19,15,TRBJ2-7
CASSPGPGQGLGEQFF,TRBV5-1,16,TRBJ2-1
CASSLMESDGYTF,TRBV5-1,13,TRBJ1-2
CASREQGTKNTDTQYF,TRBV27,16,TRBJ2-3
CASSYRWGAGYTF,TRBV6-2/TRBV6-3,13,TRBJ1-2
CASSQVGAGSFYEQYF,TRBV4-2,16,TRBJ2-7
CASSSGTDRLGAFF,TRBV6-6,14,TRBJ1-1
CSAKTANTEAFF,TRBV29-1,12,TRBJ1-1
CASSFAGASYNEQFF,TRBV5-1,15,TRBJ2-1
CASSPPDRPKSNYGYTF,TRBV18,17,TRBJ1-2
CASSLAGQGADTQYF,TRBV5-4,15,TRBJ2-3
CASSLDQSSYNEQFF,TRBV7-2,15,TRBJ2-1
CASGSGADEQFF,TRBV7-3,12,TRBJ2-1
CASSPQGGLNTEAFF,TRBV11-2,15,TRBJ1-1